The T cell receptor beta chain described here comes from a study of early T cells in non-severe SARS-CoV-2 infection (TCRdb year 2021). A note on the overall study: Because TCR sequencing relied on bulk RNA taken from unsorted whole blood, pairing of alpha and beta chains was not possible.

The library was produced with 5' RACE. The data were produced on a NextSeq 500. To correct for sequencing error and PCR bias, the TCR library protocol tagged individual cDNA molecules with unique molecular identifiers. Both TCR alpha and beta chains were sequenced, and tight co-correlation was observed between alpha and beta sequence abundances in each sample. For the original study's pipeline: Decombinator V4 was used to perform V gene, J gene and CDR3 annotation of TCR sequences. Expanded TCRs were defined as changing significantly between any two time points under a Poisson model with p below 0.0001. TCR abundances were normalised to the total number of TCRs sequenced per sample and expressed as counts per million. TRAV1-2 paired with TRAJ12, TRAJ20 or TRAJ33 defined MAIT TCRs, while TRAV10 paired with TRAJ18 defined iNKT TCRs. VDJdb, accessed 1 November 2021, was searched for CMV, EBV and SARS-CoV-2 annotated TCRs, excluding TCRs annotated for multiple antigens. TCRdb redid the processing of the public reads, applying fastp at Q25 and MiXCR, and retained in-frame beta chains. Each CDR3 protein gets just one entry, which takes the most common genes and DNA from the rows behind it. The V and J calls and clone size are TCRdb's, not the authors'. Within this sample are tens of thousands of distinct CDR3 sequences, with roughly a fifth of them counted one time only. The ten largest clones represent 16% of the sample.

Only a few counts were recorded for this clonotype. What antigen it recognizes has not been identified. One base away there is no much larger clone; base qualities are not given. Study-wide findings and limitations: Matching against VDJdb was skewed toward anti-spike CD8 responses, likely underestimated virus-specific expansions, and missed private and CD4 specificities.

This was a case-control study nested in a cohort of healthcare workers in London, UK, who had nasopharyngeal swab PCR tests and blood samples taken every week. Healthcare workers were enrolled in the week of the UK lockdown, from 23 to 31 March 2020, and were followed every week for up to about 15 weeks. CDR1 MGHRA and CDR2 YSYEKL were looked up in the germline V gene. From the cysteine up to the phenylalanine, the CDR3 has a length of 15 residues. Kept here is only the CDR3 DNA, which spans 45 bases and is read in frame from base 1. V is clipped by 5 bases and J by 1 base, and the sequence between their germline boundaries is 14 bases long.

The TCR was taken from an adult who was a healthcare worker with PCR-confirmed SARS-CoV-2 infection or an uninfected control (not recorded which). Specimen: whole blood, collected at baseline. The chain links TRBV4-1 with TRBJ1-1; the D gene is perhaps TRBD1, on 5 matching bases. The DNA is TGCGCCAGCAGCGTCAGGGTAAATTCGAACACTGAAGCTTTCTTT. This gives the protein CASSVRVNSNTEAFF.